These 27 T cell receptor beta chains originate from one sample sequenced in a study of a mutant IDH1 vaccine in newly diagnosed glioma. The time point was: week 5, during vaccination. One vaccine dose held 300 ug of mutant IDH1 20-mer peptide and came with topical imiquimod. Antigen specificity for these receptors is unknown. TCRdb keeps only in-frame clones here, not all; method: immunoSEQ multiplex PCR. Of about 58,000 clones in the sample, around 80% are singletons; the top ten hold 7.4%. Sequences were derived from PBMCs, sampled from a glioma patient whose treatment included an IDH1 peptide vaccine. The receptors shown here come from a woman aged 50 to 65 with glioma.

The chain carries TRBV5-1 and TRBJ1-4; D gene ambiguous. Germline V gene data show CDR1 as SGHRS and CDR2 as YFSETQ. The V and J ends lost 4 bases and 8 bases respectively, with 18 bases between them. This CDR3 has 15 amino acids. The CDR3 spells CASSLQESAEEKLFF. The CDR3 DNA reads TGCGCCAGCAGCCTGCAGGAGTCAGCGGAGGAAAAACTGTTTTTT. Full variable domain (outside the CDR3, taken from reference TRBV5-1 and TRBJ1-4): KAGVTQTPRYLIKTRGQQVTLSCSPISGHRSVSWYQQTPGQGLQFLFEYFSETQRNKGNFPGRFSGRQFSNSRSEMNVSTLELGDSALYLCASSLQESAEEKLFFGSGTQLSVL.

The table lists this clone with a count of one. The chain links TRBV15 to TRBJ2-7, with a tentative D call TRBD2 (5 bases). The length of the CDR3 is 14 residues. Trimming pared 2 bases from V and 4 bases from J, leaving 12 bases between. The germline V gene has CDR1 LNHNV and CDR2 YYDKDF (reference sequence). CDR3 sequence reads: CATSRIAGEYEQYF. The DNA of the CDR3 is TGTGCCACCAGCAGAATAGCCGGGGAATACGAGCAGTACTTC.

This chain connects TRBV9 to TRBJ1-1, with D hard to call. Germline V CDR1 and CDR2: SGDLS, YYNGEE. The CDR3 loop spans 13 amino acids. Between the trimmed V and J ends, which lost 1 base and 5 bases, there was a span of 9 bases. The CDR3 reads CASSVNAVTEAFF. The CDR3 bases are TGTGCCAGCAGCGTAAATGCAGTTACTGAAGCTTTCTTT.

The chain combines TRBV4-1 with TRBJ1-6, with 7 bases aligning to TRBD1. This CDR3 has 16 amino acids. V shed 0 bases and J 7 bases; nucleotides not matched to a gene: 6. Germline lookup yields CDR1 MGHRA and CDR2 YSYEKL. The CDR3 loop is CASSQEGTVVNSPLHF. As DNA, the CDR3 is TGCGCCAGCAGCCAAGAGGGGACAGTGGTGAATTCACCCCTCCACTTT.

The CDR3 loop reads CASSGGQGSQPQHF. CDR3 coding DNA: TGTGCCAGCAGTGGGGGACAGGGAAGTCAGCCCCAGCATTTT. The gene calls are TRBV6-1 and TRBJ1-5; TRBD1 agrees at 9 bases. Germline-derived CDR1 and CDR2 are MNHNS and SASEGT. CDR3 length: 14 amino acids. Germline trimming cut 4 bases from V and 6 bases from J; bases unmatched to any gene: 4.

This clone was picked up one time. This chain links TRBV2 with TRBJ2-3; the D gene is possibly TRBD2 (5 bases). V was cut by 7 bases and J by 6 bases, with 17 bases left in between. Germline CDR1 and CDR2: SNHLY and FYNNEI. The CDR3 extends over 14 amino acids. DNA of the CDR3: TGTGCCAGCACGGGCCTGAAAACTAGTGATACGCAGTATTTT. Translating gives CASTGLKTSDTQYF.

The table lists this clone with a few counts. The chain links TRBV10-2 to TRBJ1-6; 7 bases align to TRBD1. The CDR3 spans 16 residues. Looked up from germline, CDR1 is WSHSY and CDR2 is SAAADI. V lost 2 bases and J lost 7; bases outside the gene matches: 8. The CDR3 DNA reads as TGCGCCAGCAGTGAGACCCCAAGGGGGCGGAATTCACCCCTCCACTTT. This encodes CASSETPRGRNSPLHF.

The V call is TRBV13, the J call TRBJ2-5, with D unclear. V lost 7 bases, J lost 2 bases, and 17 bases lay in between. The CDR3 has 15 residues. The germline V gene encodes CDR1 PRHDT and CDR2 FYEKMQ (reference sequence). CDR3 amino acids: CASTPVGKVQETQYF. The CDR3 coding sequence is TGTGCCAGCACCCCTGTGGGTAAGGTACAAGAGACCCAGTACTTC.

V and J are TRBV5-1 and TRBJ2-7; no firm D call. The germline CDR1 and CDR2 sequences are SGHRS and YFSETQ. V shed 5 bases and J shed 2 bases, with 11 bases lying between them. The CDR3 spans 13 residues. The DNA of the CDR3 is TGCGCCAGCAGGAGTACAGCAGCCTACGAGCAGTACTTC. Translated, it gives CASRSTAAYEQYF.

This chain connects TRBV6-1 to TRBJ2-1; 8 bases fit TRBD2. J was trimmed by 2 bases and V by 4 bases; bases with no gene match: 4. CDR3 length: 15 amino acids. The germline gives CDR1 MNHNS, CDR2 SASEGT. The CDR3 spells CASSAAGETYNEQFF. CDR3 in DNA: TGTGCCAGCAGTGCAGCGGGGGAGACCTACAATGAGCAGTTCTTC.

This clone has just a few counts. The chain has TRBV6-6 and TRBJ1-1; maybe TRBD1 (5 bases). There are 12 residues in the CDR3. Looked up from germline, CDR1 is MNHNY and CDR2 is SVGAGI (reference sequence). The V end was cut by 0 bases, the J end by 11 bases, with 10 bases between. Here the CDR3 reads CASSYSGVGAFF. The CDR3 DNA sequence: TGTGCCAGCAGTTACTCAGGGGTCGGGGCTTTCTTT.

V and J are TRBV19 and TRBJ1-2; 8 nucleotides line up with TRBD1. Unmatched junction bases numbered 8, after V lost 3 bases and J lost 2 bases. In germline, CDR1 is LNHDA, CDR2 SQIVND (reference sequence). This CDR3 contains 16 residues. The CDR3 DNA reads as TGTGCCAGTAGTATTTACTTGACAGGGGCGAACTATGGCTACACCTTC. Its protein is CASSIYLTGANYGYTF.

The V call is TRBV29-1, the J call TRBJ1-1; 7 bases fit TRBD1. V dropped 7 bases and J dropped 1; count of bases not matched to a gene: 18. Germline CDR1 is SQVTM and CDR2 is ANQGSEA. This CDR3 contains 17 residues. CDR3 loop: CSAAAPGQRGKNTEAFF. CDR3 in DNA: TGCAGCGCCGCTGCACCGGGACAGAGGGGTAAGAACACTGAAGCTTTCTTT. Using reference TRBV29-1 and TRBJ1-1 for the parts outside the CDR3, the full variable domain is SAVISQKPSRDICQRGTSLTIQCQVDSQVTMMFWYRQQPGQSLTLIATANQGSEATYESGFVIDKFPISRPNLTFSTLTVSNMSPEDSSIYLCSAAAPGQRGKNTEAFFGQGTRLTVV.

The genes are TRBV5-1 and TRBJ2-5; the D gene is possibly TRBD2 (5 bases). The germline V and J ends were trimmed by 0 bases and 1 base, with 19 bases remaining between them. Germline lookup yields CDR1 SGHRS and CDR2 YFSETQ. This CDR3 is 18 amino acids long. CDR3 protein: CASSLAWLAEWGQETQYF. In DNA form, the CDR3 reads TGCGCCAGCAGCTTGGCGTGGCTAGCAGAATGGGGCCAAGAGACCCAGTACTTC.

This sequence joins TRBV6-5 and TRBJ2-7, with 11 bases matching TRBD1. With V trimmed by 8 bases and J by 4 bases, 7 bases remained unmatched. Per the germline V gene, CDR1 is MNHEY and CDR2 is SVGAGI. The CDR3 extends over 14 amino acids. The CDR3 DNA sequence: TGTGCCAGCGGCTGGACAGGGGGCGGGTACGAGCAGTACTTC. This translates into CASGWTGGGYEQYF.

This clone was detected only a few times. CDR3 in amino acids: CAISGGQGANQPQHF. The CDR3 nucleotides read TGTGCCATCAGTGGGGGGCAGGGCGCCAATCAGCCCCAGCATTTT. V usage is TRBV10-3 and J usage is TRBJ1-5; TRBD1 might be the D (6 bases). CDR1 and CDR2 from the germline V gene are ENHRY and SYGVKD. The CDR3 has 15 residues. V shed 4 bases and J shed 3 bases, with 13 bases lying between them.

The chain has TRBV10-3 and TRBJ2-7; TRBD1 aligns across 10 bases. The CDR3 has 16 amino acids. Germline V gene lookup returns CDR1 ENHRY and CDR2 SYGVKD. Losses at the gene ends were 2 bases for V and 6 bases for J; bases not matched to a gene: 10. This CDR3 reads CAISEEGGQGNREQYF. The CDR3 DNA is TGTGCCATCAGTGAGGAGGGGGGACAGGGGAATCGCGAGCAGTACTTC.

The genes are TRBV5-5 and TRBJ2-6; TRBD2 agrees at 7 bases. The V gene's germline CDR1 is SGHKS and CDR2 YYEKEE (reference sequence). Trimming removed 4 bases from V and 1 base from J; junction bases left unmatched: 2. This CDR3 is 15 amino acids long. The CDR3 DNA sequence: TGTGCCAGCAGCGGCGGGGGATCTGGGGCCAACGTCCTGACTTTC. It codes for CASSGGGSGANVLTF.

The CDR3 here is CASSLPVGTEAFF. Here the CDR3 DNA reads TGTGCCAGCAGTTTGCCTGTGGGCACTGAAGCTTTCTTT. This rearrangement joins TRBV28 to TRBJ1-1; D remains unclear. The CDR3 is made up of 13 amino acids. Germline CDR1 MDHEN, CDR2 SYDVKM. V lost 3 bases and J lost 4, with 9 bases in between.

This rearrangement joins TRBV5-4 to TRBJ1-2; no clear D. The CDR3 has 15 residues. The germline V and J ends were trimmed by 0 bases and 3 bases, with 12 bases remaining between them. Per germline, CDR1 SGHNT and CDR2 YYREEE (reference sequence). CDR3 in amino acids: CASSLGHPGDYGYTF. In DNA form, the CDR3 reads TGTGCCAGCAGCTTGGGACATCCAGGAGACTATGGCTACACCTTC.

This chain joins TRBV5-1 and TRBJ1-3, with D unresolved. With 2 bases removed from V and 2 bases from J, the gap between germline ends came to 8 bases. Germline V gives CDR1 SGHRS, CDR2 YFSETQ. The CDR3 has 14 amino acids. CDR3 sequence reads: CASSLSGTGNTIYF. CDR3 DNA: TGCGCCAGCAGCTTATCGGGGACTGGAAACACCATATATTTT.

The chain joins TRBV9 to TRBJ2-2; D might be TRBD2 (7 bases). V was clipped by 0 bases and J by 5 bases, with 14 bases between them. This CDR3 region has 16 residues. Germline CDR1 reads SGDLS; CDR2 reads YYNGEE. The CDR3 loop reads CASSVEGGAETGELFF. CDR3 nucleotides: TGTGCCAGCAGCGTAGAGGGGGGGGCTGAGACCGGGGAGCTGTTTTTT.

This chain's CDR3 is CASSLTGDAFF. In DNA form, the CDR3 reads TGCGCCAGCAGCTTGACAGGGGACGCTTTCTTT. V usage is TRBV5-1 and J usage is TRBJ1-1, with TRBD1 matching 7 bases. CDR1 and CDR2 (germline): SGHRS, YFSETQ. The CDR3 is 11 amino acids. V trimming: 1 base; J trimming: 11 bases; junction bases outside the gene matches: 2.

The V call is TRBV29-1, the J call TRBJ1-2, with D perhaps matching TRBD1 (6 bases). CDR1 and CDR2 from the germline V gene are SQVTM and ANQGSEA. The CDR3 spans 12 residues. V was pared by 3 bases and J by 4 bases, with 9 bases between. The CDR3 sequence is CSVDWDTYGYTF. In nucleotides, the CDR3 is TGCAGCGTTGATTGGGACACCTATGGCTACACCTTC. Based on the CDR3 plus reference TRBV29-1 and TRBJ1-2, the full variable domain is SAVISQKPSRDICQRGTSLTIQCQVDSQVTMMFWYRQQPGQSLTLIATANQGSEATYESGFVIDKFPISRPNLTFSTLTVSNMSPEDSSIYLCSVDWDTYGYTFGSGTRLTVV.

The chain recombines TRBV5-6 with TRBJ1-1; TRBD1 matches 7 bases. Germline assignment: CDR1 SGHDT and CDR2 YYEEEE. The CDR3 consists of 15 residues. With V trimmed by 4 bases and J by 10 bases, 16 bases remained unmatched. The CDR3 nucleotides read TGTGCCAGCAGCCCAACGACAGGGATGAAGGCTGTAGCTTTCTTT. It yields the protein CASSPTTGMKAVAFF.

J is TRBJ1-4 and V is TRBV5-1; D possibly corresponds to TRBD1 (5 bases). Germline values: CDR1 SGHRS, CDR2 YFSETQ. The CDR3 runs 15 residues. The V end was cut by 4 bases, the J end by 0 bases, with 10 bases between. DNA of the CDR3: TGCGCCAGCAGCAAAGGGGACTCAACTAATGAAAAACTGTTTTTT. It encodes CASSKGDSTNEKLFF.

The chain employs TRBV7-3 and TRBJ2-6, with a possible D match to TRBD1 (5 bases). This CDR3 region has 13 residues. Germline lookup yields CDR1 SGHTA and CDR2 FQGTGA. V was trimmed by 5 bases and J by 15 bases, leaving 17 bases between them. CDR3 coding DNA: TGTGCCAGCAGCCTGAGCCCCCAGGGCGGCCTGACTTTC. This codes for CASSLSPQGGLTF.